A single sample is the source of the 23 T cell receptor beta chains below, sequenced in a study of PD-1 blockade in mismatch repair-deficient tumors. Profiling relied on immunoSEQ multiplex PCR, and the TCRdb table lists in-frame clones only, not all of them. The sample yields some 48,000 clones, 65% to 80% seen once. The sample consisted of PBMCs, taken before pembrolizumab treatment. The receptors derive from an adult with mismatch repair-deficient cancer.

V usage is TRBV18 and J usage is TRBJ2-3; 12 nucleotides agree with TRBD2. V lost 6 bases and J lost 4; bases outside the gene matches: 11. Germline V gene sequence: CDR1 KGHSH, CDR2 LQKENI. This CDR3 comprises 17 residues. In DNA form, the CDR3 reads TGTGCCAGCTCCCCTCGATTGACTAGCGGGAGCGCAGATACGCAGTATTTT. This sequence encodes CASSPRLTSGSADTQYF.

The rearrangement links TRBV4-3 to TRBJ2-1; possible D gene TRBD2, 6 bases. CDR3 length: 14 amino acids. Trimming shortened V by 4 bases and J by 4 bases, and 11 bases separated the two germline ends. Germline V gene data show CDR1 as LGHNA and CDR2 as YSLEER. Here the CDR3 DNA reads TGCGCCAGCAGCCTTAGCGGAGATTACAATGAGCAGTTCTTC. Its translation: CASSLSGDYNEQFF.

This chain links TRBV6-1 with TRBJ1-2; 8 bases are shared with TRBD1. The V gene end was trimmed by 2 bases and the J gene end by 0 bases; junction bases not matched to a gene: 8. The CDR3 spans 17 residues. Germline loops: CDR1 MNHNS, CDR2 SASEGT. The CDR3 loop reads CASSERTGKGANYGYTF. DNA for the CDR3: TGTGCCAGCAGTGAACGGACAGGGAAGGGGGCTAACTATGGCTACACCTTC.

The gene calls are TRBV2 and TRBJ2-5, with a weak D call TRBD1 (5 bases). The CDR3 loop spans 14 amino acids. Germline V gene lookup returns CDR1 SNHLY and CDR2 FYNNEI. V was cut by 4 bases and J by 9 bases, with 18 bases left in between. The CDR3 region is CASSVASTLGAQYF. The CDR3 nucleotides read TGTGCCAGCAGTGTAGCCAGCACCTTAGGGGCCCAGTACTTC.

CDR3 coding DNA: TGCGCCAGCAGCCAGAGGACGTTTCAGCCCCAGCATTTT. This translates into CASSQRTFQPQHF. The J gene is TRBJ1-5, the V gene TRBV4-1; no clear D gene. V lost 3 bases and J 6 bases, leaving 9 bases between the germline ends. Per germline, CDR1 MGHRA and CDR2 YSYEKL. CDR3 size: 13 residues.

The chain links TRBV5-6 to TRBJ2-2; TRBD1 aligns across 7 bases. CDR3 length equals 13 residues. The V and J ends lost 4 bases and 13 bases, in that order; junction bases with no gene match: 10. Germline CDR1 is SGHDT and CDR2 is YYEEEE. CDR3 in DNA: TGTGCCAGCAGCGCAGGACAGGCCAGCCGGCTGTTTTTT. Its protein product is CASSAGQASRLFF.

This clone was counted once. The V call is TRBV27, the J call TRBJ1-1, with D possibly being TRBD1 (5 bases). V dropped 3 bases and J dropped 4 bases, with 12 bases sitting between them. CDR1 and CDR2 from the germline V gene are MNHEY and SMNVEV (reference sequence). CDR3 length equals 14 residues. The CDR3 nucleotides are TGTGCCAGCAGTTTCCAGCAGGGTTCCACTGAAGCTTTCTTT. Translated, it gives CASSFQQGSTEAFF.

J is TRBJ2-5 and V is TRBV29-1; possible D gene TRBD1, 6 bases. The CDR3 is 11 residues long. V lost 5 bases, J lost 3 bases, and 7 bases lay in between. CDR1 SQVTM and CDR2 ANQGSEA come from the germline V gene. The CDR3 nucleotides are TGCAGCGTTCCAGGGGAAGAGACCCAGTACTTC. Its translation: CSVPGEETQYF.

This chain joins TRBV2 and TRBJ1-2; no definite D call. Trimming shortened V by 2 bases and J by 4 bases, and 17 bases separated the two germline ends. Germline values: CDR1 SNHLY, CDR2 FYNNEI. There are 16 residues in the CDR3. CDR3 DNA: TGTGCCAGCAGTGAACAGGAAACGGGAACGGGCTATGGCTACACCTTC. Translated: CASSEQETGTGYGYTF. Full variable domain (remainder filled in from reference TRBV2 and TRBJ1-2): EPEVTQTPSHQVTQMGQEVILRCVPISNHLYFYWYRQILGQKVEFLVSFYNNEISEKSEIFDDQFSVERPDGSNFTLKIRSTKLEDSAMYFCASSEQETGTGYGYTFGSGTRLTVV.

The V gene is TRBV5-1, the J gene TRBJ2-7; TRBD2 is a possible D gene (5 bases). V dropped 6 bases and J dropped 0 bases, with 19 bases sitting between them. Germline assignment: CDR1 SGHRS and CDR2 YFSETQ. The CDR3 consists of 16 residues. The DNA of the CDR3 is TGCGCCAGCACCACCGGGGTTACGGCTAGCTCCTACGAGCAGTACTTC. It specifies CASTTGVTASSYEQYF. Together with reference TRBV5-1 and TRBJ2-7, the CDR3 gives the full variable domain: KAGVTQTPRYLIKTRGQQVTLSCSPISGHRSVSWYQQTPGQGLQFLFEYFSETQRNKGNFPGRFSGRQFSNSRSEMNVSTLELGDSALYLCASTTGVTASSYEQYFGPGTRLTVT.

This sequence joins TRBV6-5 and TRBJ1-1; no clear D gene. CDR1 MNHEY and CDR2 SVGAGI come from the germline V gene. Trimming removed 6 bases from V and 1 base from J, with 12 bases in between. The CDR3 runs to 14 residues. In DNA form, the CDR3 reads TGTGCCAGCAGGAGAGGCAGTAAGAACACTGAAGCTTTCTTT. The encoded protein is CASRRGSKNTEAFF.

The CDR3 here is CSVEDPQREVYNEQFF. The CDR3 coding sequence is TGCAGCGTTGAAGATCCTCAGCGGGAGGTCTACAATGAGCAGTTCTTC. The rearrangement links TRBV29-1 to TRBJ2-1, with 9 bases identical to TRBD2. Germline V gene sequence: CDR1 SQVTM, CDR2 ANQGSEA. Losses at the gene ends were 0 bases for V and 3 bases for J; bases not matched to a gene: 6. This CDR3 region has 16 residues.

The chain links TRBV6-5 to TRBJ1-1, with unresolved D. V shed 3 bases and J shed 4 bases, with 9 bases lying between them. The CDR3 contains 13 residues. CDR1 MNHEY and CDR2 SVGAGI come from the germline V gene. The CDR3 spells CASSYRGSTEAFF. The CDR3 DNA follows: TGTGCCAGCAGTTATCGGGGTTCCACTGAAGCTTTCTTT.

The chain combines TRBV19 with TRBJ1-1; perhaps TRBD1 as D (6 bases). Trimming shortened V by 1 base and J by 9 bases, and 24 bases separated the two germline ends. The CDR3 contains 17 residues. The germline CDR1 and CDR2 sequences are LNHDA and SQIVND (reference sequence). For the CDR3, the DNA is TGTGCCAGTAGTATAGCCTTCTCCGGGACACCAGAGAAGCAAGCTTTCTTT. Amino acid sequence: CASSIAFSGTPEKQAFF.

The V and J genes are TRBV5-6 and TRBJ1-5; D is ambiguous. V was shortened by 2 bases and J by 0 bases, with 12 bases between the two germline ends. The CDR3 is 16 residues long. Looked up from germline, CDR1 is SGHDT and CDR2 is YYEEEE. As DNA, the CDR3 is TGTGCCAGCAGCTTCTTAACAGAAAATAGCAATCAGCCCCAGCATTTT. Encoded protein: CASSFLTENSNQPQHF.

This clone was seen more than once but under ten times. This rearrangement joins TRBV7-9 to TRBJ1-3, with D unclear. Germline CDR1 reads SEHNR; CDR2 reads FQNEAQ (reference sequence). Between the trimmed V and J ends, which lost 6 bases and 2 bases, there was a span of 8 bases. This CDR3 is 13 amino acids long. In DNA, the CDR3 is TGTGCCAGCAGTTGGGAAGCTGGAAACACCATATATTTT. Translation gives CASSWEAGNTIYF.

The chain links TRBV6-6 to TRBJ2-1; maybe TRBD2 (5 bases). This CDR3 is 12 amino acids long. CDR1 is MNHNY, CDR2 SVGAGI, per germline (reference sequence). The germline V and J ends were trimmed by 7 bases and 7 bases, with 11 bases remaining between them. The CDR3 DNA reads TGTGCCAGCACTACCCCGGGGAATGAGCAGTTCTTC. It yields the protein CASTTPGNEQFF.

This clone showed up just a few times. The chain carries TRBV7-9 and TRBJ1-2; 7 bases line up with TRBD1. Germline V gene lookup returns CDR1 SEHNR and CDR2 FQNEAQ (reference sequence). V lost 5 bases and J lost 1; bases outside the gene matches: 7. The CDR3 consists of 15 residues. CDR3 nucleotides: TGTGCCAGCAGCATTGGGACAGATTTTAACTATGGCTACACCTTC. Its translation: CASSIGTDFNYGYTF.

This chain joins TRBV6-5 and TRBJ2-2, with TRBD2 as a possible D gene (6 bases). The CDR3 runs 14 residues. V was clipped by 10 bases and J by 5 bases, with 17 bases between them. The germline CDR1 and CDR2 sequences are MNHEY and SVGAGI. The CDR3 region has the DNA TGTGCCACCGCGGGACTTTCGGTTACCGGGGAGCTGTTTTTT. Encoded protein: CATAGLSVTGELFF.

The V call is TRBV28, the J call TRBJ1-1; D is ambiguous. Germline values: CDR1 MDHEN, CDR2 SYDVKM. The CDR3 is made up of 13 amino acids. The V end lost 7 bases, the J end lost 1 base, and 10 bases lay between the germline ends. The CDR3 is CASTPTPNTEAFF. DNA for the CDR3: TGTGCCAGCACCCCGACCCCGAACACTGAAGCTTTCTTT. Variable domain in full (rest from reference TRBV28 and TRBJ1-1): DVKVTQSSRYLVKRTGEKVFLECVQDMDHENMFWYRQDPGLGLRLIYFSYDVKMKEKGDIPEGYSVSREKKERFSLILESASTNQTSMYLCASTPTPNTEAFFGQGTRLTVV.

This chain joins TRBV5-5 and TRBJ2-7, with D tentatively TRBD2 (6 bases). The germline gives CDR1 SGHKS, CDR2 YYEKEE (reference sequence). Trimming removed 2 bases at V and 4 bases at J, with 10 bases between. The CDR3 has 13 amino acids. CDR3 DNA: TGTGCCAGCAGCTTTCCGGGACTTTACGAGCAGTACTTC. This codes for CASSFPGLYEQYF.

This clone was counted a few times. V gene TRBV21-1 combines with J gene TRBJ2-1; the DNA was not used to check the table's D call, TRBD2. TRBV21-1 is deemed a pseudogene. The CDR3 totals 15 residues. The CDR3 bases are TGTGCCAGCAGCAATAGACAGCGGGAGTGGTTTGAGCAGTTCTTC. This translates into CASSNRQREWFEQFF.

The CDR3: CASSPKSQAYEQYF. The CDR3 DNA follows: TGTGCCAGCAGCCCAAAAAGTCAGGCCTACGAGCAGTACTTC. The V call is TRBV4-2, the J call TRBJ2-7; D not resolved. Germline V gives CDR1 LGHNA, CDR2 YNFKEQ. Trimming stripped 4 bases from V and 2 bases from J, with 12 bases between. This CDR3 has 14 amino acids.